This T cell receptor (beta chain) was captured by sequencing in a study of beta chain features in type 1 diabetes (dated by TCRdb to the late 2010s). About the study as a whole: Patients and healthy donors did not differ in mean age, gender distribution, total cell number or subset yield. A total of 100 million to 110 million sorted cells were examined across all samples, and a strong correlation was observed between cell number per subset and RNA yield. In the study, recently diagnosed type 1 diabetes patients and matched healthy donors were compared on the TCRB repertoires of their sorted circulating CD4+ T cell subsets. Whereas all 30 or so donors provided naive and central memory subsets, regulatory and stem cell-like memory subsets were isolated from just 8 patients and roughly 8 healthy donors. Points the paper makes about the study in general: Patients with type 1 diabetes made fewer insertions and deleted more nucleotides at VDJ recombination sites, implying thymic rearrangement abnormalities. Shorter templates might have been favored by PCR, but patient and control samples were amplified and corrected together, so both groups would have been affected equally by any skew. Type 1 diabetes patients showed a moderate but significant shortening of TCRB CDR3 length in all four CD4+ subsets. Because cDNA rather than genomic DNA was sequenced, highly expressing activated cells could have been over-represented, although no difference in activation and CD3 levels was found between groups. Because the HLA sub-analyses included only small numbers of individuals, any influence of HLA type on TCRB rearrangement was left unresolved. The naive, central memory and regulatory TCRB repertoires appeared to resemble one another more closely among patients than among healthy donors.

Spanning cysteine to phenylalanine, the CDR3 consists of 13 amino acids. Of all the DNA, just the CDR3 is kept, 39 bases in frame from base 1. The germline ends are 13 bases apart after V is trimmed by 6 bases and J by 5 bases. Sequences MDHEN (CDR1) and SYDVKM (CDR2) are obtained from the germline V gene. The entire amount of isolated RNA was reverse transcribed using the High Capacity cDNA Reverse Transcription Kit, so the sequenced TCRB transcripts were expressed ones. Deep immunoSEQ sequencing was applied to naive, central memory and regulatory T cell samples, giving an average of around 3.4 million total reads per sample. Sorted cells were lysed in RLT buffer, and RNA was extracted using DNase-treated RNeasy Micro or Mini kits according to cell number. Each cell subset was processed separately to prevent cross-contamination, with patient and healthy donor samples processed together. Using the immunoSEQ multiplex PCR, TCRB sequences were amplified from cDNA into 87-bp fragments spanning the CDR3 region. The amplicons were sequenced using the Illumina HiSeq platform. The study's own analysis went as follows. PCR bias was corrected computationally using synthetic template baselines, and reads within Hamming distance 2 were collapsed, with unmergeable singletons discarded. Reads were aligned to IMGT to assign V, D and J genes, CDR3 length, and insertions or deletions at six rearrangement sites. Within each subset, clonotype counts were normalized to sorted cell number, after which true diversity and Gini coefficients were computed with the tcR R package. The overlap coefficient, calculated on TCRB nucleotide sequences, was used to quantify repertoire sharing. TCRdb limited this immuneACCESS table to in-frame rearrangements with V and J called. A share of clones is missing; checked studies link under half to unresolved V genes, and the rest is unexplained. Clone size and V and J calls were adopted from that table, with D and trimming inferred from the DNA. This sample lists tens of thousands of clones; over 50% were detected once. The biggest ten clones account for over 2% of the sample.

Each donor gave one peripheral blood draw, around 100 mL on average, collected into heparinised tubes. Using a panel that included CD45RO, CCR7, CD25, CD127, CD95 and CD27, naive, central memory, regulatory and stem cell-like memory CD4+ T cells were sorted on a BD FACSAria II. Purity was above 98% for every sorted population. PBMCs were isolated right away by Lymphoprep density gradient centrifugation and were stained directly, without culture. So that batch effects would be minimized, each experiment stained and sorted samples in pairs, pairing one healthy donor with one patient. As to this clone: Its antigen specificity is not known. Base-call qualities are not available, and no considerably larger clone is one nucleotide away.

This receptor was obtained from a woman younger than 35 in good health. The sequence joins TRBV28 to TRBJ1-1, with TRBD1 as a weak D call on 6 bases. What was sequenced was Tregs from blood. The cell subset or site label of this sample denotes: regulatory CD4+ T cells. The bases read TGTGCCAGCAGGCTTTACAGGGATACTGAAGCTTTCTTT. This is translated as CASRLYRDTEAFF.